This is a list of T cell receptor beta chains from one sample in a study of T cell responses to AZD1222 COVID-19 vaccine. The assay was immunoSEQ multiplex PCR, and TCRdb's table has in-frame clones only and misses some. The table lists about 180,000 clones, roughly 88% of them singletons. The specimen was peripheral blood, collected on day 0 of AZD1222 vaccination. Every receptor here comes from an adult in good health. The CDR3 runs from the conserved cysteine through the conserved F or W. A D gene is named only where the DNA matches it firmly. Size tells how often a clone was seen (once, few, many) or the class of an expanded clone, and some rows leave it out.

d_call,j_call,v_call,clone_size,cdr3_nt,cdr3_aa
.,TRBJ2-7,TRBV27,.,TGTGCCAGCAGTTTAGGTGGAGACTCCTACGAGCAGTACTTC,CASSLGGDSYEQYF
TRBD1,TRBJ2-2,TRBV27,.,TGTGCCAGCAGTGGGACAGGGGGCGCCACCGGGGAGCTGTTTTTT,CASSGTGGATGELFF
.,TRBJ1-5,TRBV28,few,TGTGCCAGCAGTTTTAAGTACGGGCAGCCCCAGCATTTT,CASSFKYGQPQHF
TRBD2,TRBJ2-7,TRBV5-4,.,TGTGCCAGCAGCTCGGGAGGAGCGGGTAGGAACGAGCAGTACTTC,CASSSGGAGRNEQYF
.,TRBJ1-4,TRBV3-1/TRBV3-2,.,TGTGCCAGCAGCCAAGGGAGGTTCCCCAATGAAAAACTGTTTTTT,CASSQGRFPNEKLFF
.,TRBJ1-1,TRBV6-6,.,TGTGCCAGCAGTTACTCGATAGGCAGGTTGAACACTGAAGCTTTCTTT,CASSYSIGRLNTEAFF
TRBD2,TRBJ2-1,TRBV5-1,.,TGCGCCAGCAGCTCGCTAGCGGGAGGGCTCTCCCGTTACAATGAGCAGTTCTTC,CASSSLAGGLSRYNEQFF
TRBD1,TRBJ1-2,TRBV7-9,.,TGTGCCAGCAGCCGCCCGACAGGGAACTATGGCTACACCTTC,CASSRPTGNYGYTF
.,TRBJ2-5,TRBV20-1,.,TGCAGTGCAACTACAAAAGAGACCCAGTACTTC,CSATTKETQYF
.,TRBJ1-6,TRBV9,.,TGTGCCAGCAGCGTAGGAGTGAGCTCCTATAATTCACCCCTCCACTTT,CASSVGVSSYNSPLHF
TRBD2,TRBJ2-1,TRBV19,.,TGTGCCATAGCTAGCGGGGGCAATGAGCAGTTCTTC,CAIASGGNEQFF
.,TRBJ1-6,TRBV15,once,TGTGCCATCAGCAGAGATCCAGGCAGGAGGAACCTTAATTCACCCCTCCACTTT,CAISRDPGRRNLNSPLHF
.,TRBJ1-2,TRBV7-2,few,TGTGCCAGCAGCCTATCGAGGGACCGTAACTATGGCTACACCTTC,CASSLSRDRNYGYTF
.,TRBJ1-2,TRBV18,once,TGTGCCAGCTCCCGGGACGCCCTTAACTATGGCTACACCTTC,CASSRDALNYGYTF
.,TRBJ1-6,TRBV7-2,.,TGTGCCAGCATCAACGCGGGCCGCTCCTATAATTCACCCCTCCACTTT,CASINAGRSYNSPLHF
.,TRBJ1-6,TRBV2,.,TGTGCCAGCACCGAGAGGGAGTCCTACGGATCACCCCTCCACTTT,CASTERESYGSPLHF
TRBD1,TRBJ1-6,TRBV9,.,TGTGCCAGCAGCGGGGGACAGGGGTATTCACCCCTCCACTTT,CASSGGQGYSPLHF
.,TRBJ2-5,TRBV28,.,TGTGCCAGCAGGGTGATGGACTACCAAGAGACCCAGTACTTC,CASRVMDYQETQYF
TRBD2,TRBJ2-1,TRBV19,.,TGTGCCAGTAGGTCTAGCGGGGGGGCCTATGAGCAGTTCTTC,CASRSSGGAYEQFF
.,TRBJ1-1,TRBV28,.,TGTGCCAGCCCGCGGGACGGGAGATCTATGAACACTGAAGCTTTCTTT,CASPRDGRSMNTEAFF
.,TRBJ1-6,TRBV2,.,TGTGCCAGCAACAGGGAGAGCTCCTATAATTCACCCCTCCACTTT,CASNRESSYNSPLHF